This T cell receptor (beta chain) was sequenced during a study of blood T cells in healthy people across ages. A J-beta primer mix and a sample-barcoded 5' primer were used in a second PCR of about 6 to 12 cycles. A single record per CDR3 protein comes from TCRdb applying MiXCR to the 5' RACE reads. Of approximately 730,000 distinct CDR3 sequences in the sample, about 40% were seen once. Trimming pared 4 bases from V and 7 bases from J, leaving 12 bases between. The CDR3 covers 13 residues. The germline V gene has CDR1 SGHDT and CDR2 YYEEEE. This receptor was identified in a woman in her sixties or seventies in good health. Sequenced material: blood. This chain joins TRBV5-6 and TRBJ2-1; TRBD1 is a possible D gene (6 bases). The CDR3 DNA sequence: TGTGCCAGCAGCCCACAGGGTTTGAATGAGCAGTTCTTC. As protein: CASSPQGLNEQFF.